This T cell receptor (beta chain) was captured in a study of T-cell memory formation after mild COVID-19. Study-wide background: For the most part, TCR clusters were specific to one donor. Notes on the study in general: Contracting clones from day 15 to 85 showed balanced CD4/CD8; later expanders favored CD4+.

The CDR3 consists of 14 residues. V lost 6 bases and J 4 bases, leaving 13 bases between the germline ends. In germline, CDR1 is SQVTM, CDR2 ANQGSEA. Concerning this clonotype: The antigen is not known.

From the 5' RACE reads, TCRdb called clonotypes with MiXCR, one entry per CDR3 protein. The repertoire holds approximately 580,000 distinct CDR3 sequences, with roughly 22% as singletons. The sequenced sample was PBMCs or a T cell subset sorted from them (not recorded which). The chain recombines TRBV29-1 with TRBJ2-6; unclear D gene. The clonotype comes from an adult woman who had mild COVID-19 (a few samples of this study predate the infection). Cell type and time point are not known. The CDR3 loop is CSVAVTTGANVLTF. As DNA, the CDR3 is TGCAGCGTGGCTGTCACAACGGGGGCCAACGTCCTGACTTTC.